This TCR beta chain was recorded in a study of T cell responses to AZD1222 COVID-19 vaccine. Measured with immunoSEQ multiplex PCR; TCRdb has only the in-frame clones, and not every one. The top ten hold 11% of the sample, which has 150,000 to 200,000 clones, about 90% seen once. The receptor comes from an adult who received the AZD1222 COVID-19 vaccine. Specimen: peripheral blood, collected 28 days after the second AZD1222 dose.

The CDR3: CASRSGQGTATEAFF. Written as DNA, the CDR3 is TGTGCCAGCAGGTCAGGACAGGGAACGGCCACTGAAGCTTTCTTT. This sequence joins TRBV6-5 and TRBJ1-1; TRBD1 matches at 8 bases. CDR1 and CDR2 from the germline V gene are MNHEY and SVGAGI. Trimming took 6 bases from V and 4 from J; bases not matched to a gene: 10. The CDR3 sequence is 15 residues long.